Following are 24 T cell receptor beta chains from one sample sequenced in a study of blood T cell repertoires in COVID-19. TCRdb's copy holds only in-frame clones and misses some; the assay was immunoSEQ multiplex PCR. The table shows 150,000 to 200,000 clones, with roughly four fifths occurring only once. The sequencing sample was made of peripheral blood. These receptors were taken from a human donor with acute or convalescent COVID-19. The donor label of this sample is uncertain.

V gene TRBV10-1 combines with J gene TRBJ2-5, with D tentatively TRBD1 (6 bases). Trimming took 6 bases from V and 2 from J, leaving 10 bases between them. Germline-derived CDR1 and CDR2 are WNHNN and SYGVQD (reference sequence). The CDR3 is 13 amino acids. The CDR3 loop is CASSRDIQETQYF. The CDR3 DNA is TGCGCCAGCAGCCGGGACATACAAGAGACCCAGTACTTC.

V and J are TRBV19 and TRBJ2-1; 10 bases line up with TRBD2. Germline values: CDR1 LNHDA, CDR2 SQIVND (reference sequence). The CDR3 has 16 residues. The V segment lost 10 bases and the J segment 6 bases; nucleotides outside the gene matches: 15. The CDR3 DNA reads TGTGCCACCTCCAGGGATAGCGGGGGGCCCTTCAATGAGCAGTTCTTC. Translating gives CATSRDSGGPFNEQFF.

The genes are TRBV28 and TRBJ2-2, with TRBD2 as a possible D gene (5 bases). The germline V gene has CDR1 MDHEN and CDR2 SYDVKM. This CDR3 contains 15 residues. Deletions cut 4 bases from V and 7 bases from J, with 16 bases between. In nucleotides, the CDR3 is TGTGCCAGCAGTTCTGTGGGGATCGGAGGCGGGGAGCTGTTTTTT. Translating gives CASSSVGIGGGELFF.

The CDR3 sequence: CASSPPLARVQETQYF. The CDR3, as DNA: TGTGCCAGCAGTCCCCCCCTCGCCAGGGTACAAGAGACCCAGTACTTC. V gene TRBV28 combines with J gene TRBJ2-5; weak D call: TRBD1 (5 bases). The CDR3 extends over 16 amino acids. Trimming shortened V by 5 bases and J by 2 bases, and 18 bases separated the two germline ends. The V gene's germline CDR1 is MDHEN and CDR2 SYDVKM. Looking up the rest from reference TRBV28 and TRBJ2-5 gives the full variable domain: DVKVTQSSRYLVKRTGEKVFLECVQDMDHENMFWYRQDPGLGLRLIYFSYDVKMKEKGDIPEGYSVSREKKERFSLILESASTNQTSMYLCASSPPLARVQETQYFGPGTRLLVL.

The chain joins TRBV19 to TRBJ2-5; 11 bases fit TRBD2. This CDR3 spans 16 amino acids. CDR1 is LNHDA, CDR2 SQIVND, per germline (reference sequence). Losses at the gene ends were 4 bases for V and 3 bases for J; bases not matched to a gene: 7. CDR3 amino acids: CASSTPGLAAKETQYF. The DNA for the CDR3 is TGTGCCAGTAGTACCCCGGGACTAGCGGCTAAAGAGACCCAGTACTTC.

The chain links TRBV18 to TRBJ1-4, with no clear D. Trimming removed 2 bases from V and 6 bases from J, with 13 bases in between. Germline V gene lookup returns CDR1 KGHSH and CDR2 LQKENI. The CDR3 totals 15 residues. In DNA, the CDR3 is TGTGCCAGCTCACCATACGGGGTCCGGGATGAAAAACTGTTTTTT. Protein product: CASSPYGVRDEKLFF.

The V gene is TRBV28, the J gene TRBJ1-1, with D possibly TRBD1 on 5 matching bases. V lost 4 bases and J 8 bases, leaving 20 bases between the germline ends. Germline V gene data show CDR1 as MDHEN and CDR2 as SYDVKM. The CDR3 is 15 residues long. The CDR3 nucleotides are TGTGCCAGCAGTTCCATAGGACATCAAGCCGGGGAAGCTTTCTTT. This sequence encodes CASSSIGHQAGEAFF. Complete variable domain (other parts from reference TRBV28 and TRBJ1-1): DVKVTQSSRYLVKRTGEKVFLECVQDMDHENMFWYRQDPGLGLRLIYFSYDVKMKEKGDIPEGYSVSREKKERFSLILESASTNQTSMYLCASSSIGHQAGEAFFGQGTRLTVV.

There are a few counts of this clone. The chain links TRBV7-3 to TRBJ2-4; D is perhaps TRBD1 (6 bases). V was clipped by 5 bases and J by 6 bases, with 14 bases between them. The germline V gene has CDR1 SGHTA and CDR2 FQGTGA. This CDR3 is 14 amino acids long. For the CDR3, the DNA is TGTGCCAGCAGCCCCACAGGGTTGGGAAACATTCAGTACTTC. Encoded protein: CASSPTGLGNIQYF.

The chain is built from TRBV20-1 and TRBJ2-4; TRBD2 aligns across 9 bases. CDR3 length: 16 amino acids. J gave up 0 bases and V 3 bases, and 6 bases lay outside the gene matches. The germline V gene has CDR1 DFQATT and CDR2 SNEGSKA (reference sequence). CDR3 nucleotides: TGCAGTGCTAGTAGTAGCGGGAGTGGAGCCAAAAACATTCAGTACTTC. Protein: CSASSSGSGAKNIQYF.

V gene TRBV12-5 combines with J gene TRBJ2-1; 7 bases match TRBD1. With 6 bases clipped from V and 7 bases from J, the junction kept 6 bases outside the gene matches. The CDR3 has 13 amino acids. CDR1 and CDR2 (germline): LGHNT, FRNRAP. DNA for the CDR3: TGTGCTAGTGGGGGACAGTTTGGGAATGAGCAGTTCTTC. Amino acids: CASGGQFGNEQFF.

The gene calls are TRBV9 and TRBJ2-7; 14 nucleotides align to TRBD2. Germline loops: CDR1 SGDLS, CDR2 YYNGEE. J was trimmed by 3 bases and V by 4 bases; bases with no gene match: 6. The CDR3 spans 16 residues. The CDR3 DNA sequence: TGTGCCAGCAGCATGGGACTAGCGGGAGAGGTCTACGAGCAGTACTTC. Amino acids: CASSMGLAGEVYEQYF.

The chain couples TRBV7-9 to TRBJ2-7; D may be TRBD2 (5 bases). Germline CDR1 is SEHNR and CDR2 is FQNEAQ (reference sequence). The V end lost 0 bases, the J end lost 2 bases, and 17 bases lay between the germline ends. The CDR3 totals 17 residues. CDR3 in amino acids: CASSLASEVLGPYEQYF. The CDR3 nucleotides are TGTGCCAGCAGCTTAGCCTCGGAGGTTCTAGGACCCTACGAGCAGTACTTC.

The V gene is TRBV7-3, the J gene TRBJ2-1; no clear D gene. The germline gives CDR1 SGHTA, CDR2 FQGTGA. The CDR3 totals 13 residues. Trimming cost V 3 bases and J 7 bases, with 10 bases left between them. CDR3 DNA sequence: TGTGCCAGCAGCTTTTCTTCAGGTAATGAGCAGTTCTTC. It specifies CASSFSSGNEQFF.

V is TRBV27 and J is TRBJ1-1, with 7 bases that match TRBD1. The CDR3 loop spans 15 amino acids. V was pared by 4 bases and J by 7 bases, with 12 bases of the junction left unmatched. Germline CDR1 and CDR2: MNHEY and SMNVEV (reference sequence). DNA for the CDR3: TGTGCCAGCAGTTCCACCGCCTTGGGACAGTTTGAAGCTTTCTTT. Protein: CASSSTALGQFEAFF.

A single count supports this clone. This chain links TRBV5-8 with TRBJ1-6; no firm D call. The CDR3 runs 17 residues. V lost 4 bases, J lost 0 bases, and 14 bases lay in between. Germline loops: CDR1 SGHTS, CDR2 YDEGEE. The CDR3 bases are TGTGCCAGCAGCCCCCGGGCGGGGAGCTCCTATAATTCACCCCTCCACTTT. Protein: CASSPRAGSSYNSPLHF.

In DNA form, the CDR3 reads TGTGCCAGTAGCAAGCCCCCGACAGTTCAGCATTTT. Translation: CASSKPPTVQHF. The chain uses TRBV19 and TRBJ1-5, with D perhaps TRBD1 (5 bases). The germline V gene encodes CDR1 LNHDA and CDR2 SQIVND (reference sequence). The V end lost 6 bases, the J end lost 13 bases, and 16 bases lay between the germline ends. The CDR3 sequence is 12 residues long.

This clone turned up a few times. This chain connects TRBV2 to TRBJ1-2; 7 positions agree with TRBD1. The germline gives CDR1 SNHLY, CDR2 FYNNEI. After removal of 7 bases from V and 8 bases from J, the junction contained 10 bases not matched to a gene. The CDR3 is 13 residues long. CDR3 sequence: CASKPLGQTGYTF. The DNA of the CDR3 is TGTGCCAGCAAGCCTCTGGGACAGACAGGCTACACCTTC. The variable domain in full, with the rest retrieved from reference TRBV2 and TRBJ1-2, is EPEVTQTPSHQVTQMGQEVILRCVPISNHLYFYWYRQILGQKVEFLVSFYNNEISEKSEIFDDQFSVERPDGSNFTLKIRSTKLEDSAMYFCASKPLGQTGYTFGSGTRLTVV.

The chain combines TRBV10-3 with TRBJ1-2; TRBD1 agrees at 7 bases. V dropped 2 bases and J dropped 4; count of bases not matched to a gene: 1. CDR1 is ENHRY, CDR2 SYGVKD, per germline. This CDR3 has 13 amino acids. The DNA for the CDR3 is TGTGCCATCAGTGAGAACAGGGGCTATGGCTACACCTTC. This translates into CAISENRGYGYTF.

J is TRBJ1-6 and V is TRBV7-9, with D maybe TRBD1 (6 bases). The germline CDR1 and CDR2 sequences are SEHNR and FQNEAQ (reference sequence). Trimming shortened V by 1 base and J by 10 bases, and 11 bases separated the two germline ends. The CDR3 runs to 14 residues. In DNA, the CDR3 is TGTGCCAGCAGCTTAGTACAGGGAAGCTCACCCCTCCACTTT. Its protein is CASSLVQGSSPLHF.

This chain uses TRBV3-1 (or the pseudogene TRBV3-2) with TRBJ2-7; 8 bases map to TRBD1. V lost 4 bases and J lost 2; bases outside the gene matches: 4. The CDR3 has 14 amino acids. Germline CDR1 and CDR2: LGHDT and YNNKEL (reference sequence). CDR3 sequence reads: CASSRDRGPYEQYF. CDR3 sequence (DNA): TGTGCCAGCAGCCGCGACAGGGGACCCTACGAGCAGTACTTC.

CDR3 protein: CASSPGDSKGDGYTF. The CDR3 bases are TGTGCCAGCAGTCCCGGGGACAGCAAAGGCGATGGCTACACCTTC. The chain carries TRBV28 and TRBJ1-2; TRBD1 agrees at 7 bases. This CDR3 has 15 residues. Trimming at V came to 5 bases and at J to 6 bases, leaving 12 bases not matched to a gene. The germline V gene has CDR1 MDHEN and CDR2 SYDVKM.

V is TRBV2 and J is TRBJ2-1; 7 nucleotides line up with TRBD2. Losses at the gene ends were 3 bases for V and 7 bases for J; bases not matched to a gene: 12. The CDR3 has 16 residues. Germline V gene data show CDR1 as SNHLY and CDR2 as FYNNEI. This CDR3 is CASSDAVAGVGNEQFF. The CDR3 DNA is TGTGCCAGCAGTGACGCGGTTGCGGGAGTCGGGAATGAGCAGTTCTTC.

As to this clone: The junction departs from the called germline gene at one end, perhaps through a read error. This chain links TRBV7-9 with TRBJ2-2; the D gene is possibly TRBD1 (6 bases). The CDR3 totals 15 residues. Germline V gene data show CDR1 as SEHNR and CDR2 as FQNEAQ (reference sequence). DNA of the CDR3: TGTGCCAGCAGCTTACCAGGGGCGAACGCCGGGGAGCTGTTTTTT. Protein product: CASSLPGANAGELFF.

The V call is TRBV7-6, the J call TRBJ2-2; 8 bases fit TRBD1. V shed 4 bases and J 3 bases; nucleotides not matched to a gene: 10. Per germline, CDR1 SGHVS and CDR2 FNYEAQ. The length of the CDR3 is 17 residues. As DNA, the CDR3 is TGTGCCAGCAGCTCATACACCGGGACAGGTTACACCGGGGAGCTGTTTTTT. Translation: CASSSYTGTGYTGELFF.